This T cell receptor beta chain was obtained from a study of regulatory T cells in long-lasting Graves disease. Turning to the study itself: Graves' patients diagnosed newly had used antithyroid drugs under 3 months. The study's findings and limits: Persistent disease samples used TRBV28, TRBJ1-2 and TRBJ2-5 preferentially.

Building the TCR beta libraries relied on iRepertoire HTBI primers, and CDR3 regions underwent Arm-PCR. TCRdb fed the multiplex PCR reads into MiXCR, producing one record per CDR3 protein. The sample consists of a few hundred thousand distinct CDR3 sequences, about 17% of them appearing once. This clonotype was counted many times. Its antigen is not known. Germline-derived CDR1 and CDR2 are LGHNT and FRNRAP. The CDR3 totals 14 residues. Trimming took 5 bases from V and 4 from J; bases not matched to a gene: 7. Time point denoted: newly diagnosed GD, antithyroid drugs for less than 3 months. Construction of the TCR library relied on RNA isolated from PBMCs. Patients of an endocrinology department in Xi'an, China, were included. A further study also used this sample, focusing on T cells in Graves' hyperthyroidism and ophthalmopathy. That investigation notes: The HTBI primer set served for first-round RT-PCR of the TCR CDR3.

The source was peripheral blood mononuclear cells (PBMCs), collected at new diagnosis, from a patient treated with antithyroid drugs. The TCR comes from a young woman with Graves disease. This sequence joins TRBV12-5 and TRBJ2-5; TRBD1 agrees at 7 bases. CDR3 sequence reads: CASGPTTGIETQYF. In nucleotides, the CDR3 is TGTGCTAGTGGTCCGACGACAGGGATAGAGACCCAGTACTTC. Filled out from reference TRBV12-5 and TRBJ2-5, the complete variable domain reads DARVTQTPRHKVTEMGQEVTMRCQPILGHNTVFWYRQTMMQGLELLAYFRNRAPLDDSGMPKDRFSAEMPDATLATLKIQPSEPRDSAVYFCASGPTTGIETQYFGPGTRLLVL.